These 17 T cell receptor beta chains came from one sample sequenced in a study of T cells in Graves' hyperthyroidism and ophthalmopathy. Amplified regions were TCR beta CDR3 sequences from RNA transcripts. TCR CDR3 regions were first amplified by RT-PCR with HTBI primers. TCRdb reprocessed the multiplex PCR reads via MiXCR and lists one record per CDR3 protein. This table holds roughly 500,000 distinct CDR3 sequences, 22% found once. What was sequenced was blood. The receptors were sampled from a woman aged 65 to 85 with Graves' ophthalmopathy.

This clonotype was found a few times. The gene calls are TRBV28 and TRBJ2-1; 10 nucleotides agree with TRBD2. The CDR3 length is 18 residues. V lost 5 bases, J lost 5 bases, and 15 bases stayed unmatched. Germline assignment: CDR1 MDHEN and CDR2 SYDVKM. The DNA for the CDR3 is TGTGCCAGCAGTATGCCCGGGACTAGCGCGTACAAGAACAATGAGCAGTTCTTC. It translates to CASSMPGTSAYKNNEQFF.

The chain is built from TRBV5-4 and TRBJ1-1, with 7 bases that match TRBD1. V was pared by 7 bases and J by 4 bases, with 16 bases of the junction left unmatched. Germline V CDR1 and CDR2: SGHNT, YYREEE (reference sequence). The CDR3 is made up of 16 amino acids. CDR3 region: CASREGAARQRTEAFF. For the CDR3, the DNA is TGTGCCAGCCGGGAGGGGGCCGCGAGGCAGCGCACTGAAGCTTTCTTT.

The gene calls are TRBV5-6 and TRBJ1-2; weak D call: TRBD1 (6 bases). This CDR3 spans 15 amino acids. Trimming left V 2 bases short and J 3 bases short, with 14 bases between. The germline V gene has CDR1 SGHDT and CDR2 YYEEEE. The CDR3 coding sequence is TGTGCCAGCAGCTTTAGACAGGCGGGTTACTATGGCTACACCTTC. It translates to CASSFRQAGYYGYTF.

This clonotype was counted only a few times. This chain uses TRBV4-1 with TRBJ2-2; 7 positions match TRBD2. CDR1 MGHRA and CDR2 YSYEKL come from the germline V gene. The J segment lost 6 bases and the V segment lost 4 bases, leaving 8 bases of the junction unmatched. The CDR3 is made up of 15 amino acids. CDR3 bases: TGCGCCAGCAGCCTGAGCGGGATGGCCGCCGGGGAGCTGTTTTTT. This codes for CASSLSGMAAGELFF.

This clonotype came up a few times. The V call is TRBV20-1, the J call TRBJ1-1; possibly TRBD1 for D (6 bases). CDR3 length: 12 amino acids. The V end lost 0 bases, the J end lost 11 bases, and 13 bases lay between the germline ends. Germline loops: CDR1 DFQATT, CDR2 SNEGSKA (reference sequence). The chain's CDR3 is CSARDPTGGAFF. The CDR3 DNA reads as TGCAGTGCTAGAGATCCGACAGGAGGGGCTTTCTTT.

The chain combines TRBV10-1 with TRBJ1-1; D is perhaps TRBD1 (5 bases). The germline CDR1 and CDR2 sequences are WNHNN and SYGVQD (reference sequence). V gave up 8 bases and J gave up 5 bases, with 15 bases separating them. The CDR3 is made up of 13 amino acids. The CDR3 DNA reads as TGCGCCAGCGGAGGGACTGATGAGACTGAAGCTTTCTTT. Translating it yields CASGGTDETEAFF.

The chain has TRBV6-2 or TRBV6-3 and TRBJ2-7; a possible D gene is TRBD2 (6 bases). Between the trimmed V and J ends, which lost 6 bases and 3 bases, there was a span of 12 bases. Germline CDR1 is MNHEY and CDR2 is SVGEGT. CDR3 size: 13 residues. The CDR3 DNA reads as TGTGCCAGCAGGGAGGGGATTTACTACGAGCAGTACTTC. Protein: CASREGIYYEQYF.

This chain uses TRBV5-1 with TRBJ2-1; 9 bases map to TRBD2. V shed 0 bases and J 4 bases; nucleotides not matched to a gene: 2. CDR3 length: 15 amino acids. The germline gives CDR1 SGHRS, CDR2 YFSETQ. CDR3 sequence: CASSLGGRVYNEQFF. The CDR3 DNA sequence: TGCGCCAGCAGCTTGGGCGGGAGGGTATACAATGAGCAGTTCTTC.

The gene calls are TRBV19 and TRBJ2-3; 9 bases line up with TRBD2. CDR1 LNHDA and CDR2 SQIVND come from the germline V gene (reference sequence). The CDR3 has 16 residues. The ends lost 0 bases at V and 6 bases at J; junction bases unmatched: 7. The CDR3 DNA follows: TGTGCCAGTAGTATAGATCGGCTAGCGGGAACTGATACGCAGTATTTT. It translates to CASSIDRLAGTDTQYF.

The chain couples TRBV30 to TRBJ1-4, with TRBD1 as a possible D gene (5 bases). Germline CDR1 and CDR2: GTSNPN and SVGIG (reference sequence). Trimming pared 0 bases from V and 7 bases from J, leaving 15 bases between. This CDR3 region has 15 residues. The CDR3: CAWSVRQGLGEKLFF. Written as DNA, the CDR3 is TGTGCCTGGAGTGTACGGCAGGGCTTGGGTGAAAAACTGTTTTTT.

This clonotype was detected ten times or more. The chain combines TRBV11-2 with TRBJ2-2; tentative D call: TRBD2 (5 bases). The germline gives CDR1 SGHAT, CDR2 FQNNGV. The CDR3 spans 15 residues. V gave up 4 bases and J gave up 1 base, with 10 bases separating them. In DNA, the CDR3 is TGTGCCAGCAGCTGGAACGGGGAGAACACCGGGGAGCTGTTTTTT. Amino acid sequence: CASSWNGENTGELFF.

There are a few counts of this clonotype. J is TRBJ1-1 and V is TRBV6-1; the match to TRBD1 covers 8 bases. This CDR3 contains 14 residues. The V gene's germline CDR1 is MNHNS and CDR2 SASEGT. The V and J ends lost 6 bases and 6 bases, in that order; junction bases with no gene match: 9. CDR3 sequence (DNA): TGTGCCAGCAGCCCGACAGGGGTATACGCTGAAGCTTTCTTT. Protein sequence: CASSPTGVYAEAFF.

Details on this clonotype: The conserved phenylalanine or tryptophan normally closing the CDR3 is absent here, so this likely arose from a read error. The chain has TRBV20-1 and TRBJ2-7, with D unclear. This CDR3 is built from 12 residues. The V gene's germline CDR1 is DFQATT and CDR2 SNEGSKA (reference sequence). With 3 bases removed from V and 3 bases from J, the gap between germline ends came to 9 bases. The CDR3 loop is CSARPDDYEQYL. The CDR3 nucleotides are TGCAGTGCTAGGCCGGATGACTACGAGCAGTACTTA.

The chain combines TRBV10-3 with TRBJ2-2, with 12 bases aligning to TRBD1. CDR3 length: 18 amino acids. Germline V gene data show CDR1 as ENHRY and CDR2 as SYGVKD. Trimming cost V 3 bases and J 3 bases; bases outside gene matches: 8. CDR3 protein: CAISDPGQGAMDTGELFF. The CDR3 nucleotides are TGTGCCATCAGTGACCCGGGACAGGGGGCAATGGACACCGGGGAGCTGTTTTTT.

CDR3 DNA sequence: TGTGCCAGCAGCTTAACGACGGCGTCCTACGAGCAGTACTTC. Its protein product is CASSLTTASYEQYF. The J gene is TRBJ2-7, the V gene TRBV11-3; D call uncertain. The CDR3 sequence is 14 residues long. Trimming shortened V by 2 bases and J by 1 base, and 9 bases separated the two germline ends. Looked up from germline, CDR1 is SGHNT and CDR2 is YENEEA.

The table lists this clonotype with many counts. CDR3 in DNA: TGTGCCAGCAGGACAGGAAATCAGCCCCAGCATTTT. Amino acids: CASRTGNQPQHF. J is TRBJ1-5 and V is TRBV6-1; a possible D gene is TRBD1 (6 bases). This CDR3 has 12 amino acids. CDR1 and CDR2 (germline): MNHNS, SASEGT. Trimming took off 6 bases at V and 4 bases at J, with 7 bases between the two ends.

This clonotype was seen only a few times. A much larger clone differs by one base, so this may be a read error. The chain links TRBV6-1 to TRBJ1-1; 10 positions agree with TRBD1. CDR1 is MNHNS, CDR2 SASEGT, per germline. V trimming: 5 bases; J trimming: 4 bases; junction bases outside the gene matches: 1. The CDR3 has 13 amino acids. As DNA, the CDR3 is TGTGCCAGCAGTAGACAGGGGGCCACTGAAGCTTTCTTT. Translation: CASSRQGATEAFF.